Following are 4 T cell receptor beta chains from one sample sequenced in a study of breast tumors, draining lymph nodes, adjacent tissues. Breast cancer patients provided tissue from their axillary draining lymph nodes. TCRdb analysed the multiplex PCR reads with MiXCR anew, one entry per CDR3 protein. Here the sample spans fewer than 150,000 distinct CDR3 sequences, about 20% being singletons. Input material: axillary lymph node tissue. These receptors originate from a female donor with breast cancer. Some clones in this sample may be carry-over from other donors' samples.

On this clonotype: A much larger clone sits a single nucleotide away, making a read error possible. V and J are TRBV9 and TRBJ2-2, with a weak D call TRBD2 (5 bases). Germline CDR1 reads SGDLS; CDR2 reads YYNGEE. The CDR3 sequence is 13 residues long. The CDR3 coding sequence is TGTGCCAGCAGCGTCCGGTGGGCCGGGGAGCTGTCTTTT. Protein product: CASSVRWAGELSF.

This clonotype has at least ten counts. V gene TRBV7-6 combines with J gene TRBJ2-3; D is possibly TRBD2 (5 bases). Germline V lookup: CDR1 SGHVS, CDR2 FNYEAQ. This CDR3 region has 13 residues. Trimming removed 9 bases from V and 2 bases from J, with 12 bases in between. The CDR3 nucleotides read TGTGCCAGTGGTAGCGAAAACACAGATACGCAGTATTTT. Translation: CASGSENTDTQYF.

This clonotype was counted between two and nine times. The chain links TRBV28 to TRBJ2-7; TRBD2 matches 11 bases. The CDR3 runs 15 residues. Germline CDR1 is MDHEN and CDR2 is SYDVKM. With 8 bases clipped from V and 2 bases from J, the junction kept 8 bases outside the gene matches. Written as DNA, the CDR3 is TGTGCCAGCCGTCGGGATAGCGGGAGGGCCTACGAGCAGTACTTC. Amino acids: CASRRDSGRAYEQYF.

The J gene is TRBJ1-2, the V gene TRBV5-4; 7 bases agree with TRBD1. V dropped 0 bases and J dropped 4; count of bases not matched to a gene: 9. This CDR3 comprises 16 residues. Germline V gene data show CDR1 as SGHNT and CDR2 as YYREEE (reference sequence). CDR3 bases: TGTGCCAGCAGCTTGGGAGGGACAGCGACCTTCTATGGCTACACCTTC. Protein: CASSLGGTATFYGYTF.